Below, 24 T cell receptor beta chains from the same sample are listed, as sequenced in a study of cytomegalovirus exposure and HLA in healthy donors. Profiling relied on immunoSEQ multiplex PCR, and the TCRdb table lists in-frame clones only, not all of them. The sample lists some 150,000 clones, roughly 91% occurring once. Sequencing was done on a sample of PBMCs. The receptors shown here come from a woman between 18 and 29 years old in good health and CMV-seropositive.

The chain couples TRBV6-5 to TRBJ2-1; TRBD2 might be the D (7 bases). Germline CDR1 and CDR2: MNHEY and SVGAGI. This CDR3 has 16 amino acids. V was clipped by 0 bases and J by 2 bases, with 11 bases between them. The CDR3 here is CASSYSRGGPYNEQFF. The DNA of the CDR3 is TGTGCCAGCAGTTACTCGCGCGGGGGCCCCTACAATGAGCAGTTCTTC.

V gene TRBV30 combines with J gene TRBJ2-3; D is perhaps TRBD2 (5 bases). Trimming removed 2 bases from V and 0 bases from J, with 18 bases in between. Germline CDR1 GTSNPN, CDR2 SVGIG (reference sequence). This CDR3 region has 17 residues. CDR3 protein: CAWSTRESSLSTDTQYF. CDR3 coding DNA: TGTGCCTGGAGTACCCGGGAAAGCAGCCTAAGCACAGATACGCAGTATTTT. The full variable domain, in which reference TRBV30 and TRBJ2-3 provide the parts outside the CDR3, is SQTIHQWPATLVQPVGSPLSLECTVEGTSNPNLYWYRQAAGRGLQLLFYSVGIGQISSEVPQNLSASRPQDRQFILSSKKLLLSDSGFYLCAWSTRESSLSTDTQYFGPGTRLTVL.

The gene calls are TRBV5-5 and TRBJ1-2; D perhaps matches TRBD1 (6 bases). V was clipped by 4 bases and J by 8 bases, with 18 bases between them. CDR1 is SGHKS and CDR2 is YYEKEE in the germline V gene (reference sequence). This CDR3 has 14 amino acids. Here the CDR3 reads CASSPQGGLGGYTF. The CDR3 coding sequence is TGTGCCAGCAGCCCCCAAGGGGGTTTGGGGGGCTACACCTTC.

This rearrangement joins TRBV5-6 to TRBJ2-1, with D perhaps TRBD1 (5 bases). Germline V gene lookup returns CDR1 SGHDT and CDR2 YYEEEE. The CDR3 has 15 amino acids. Trimming removed 4 bases from V and 4 bases from J, with 15 bases in between. CDR3 DNA sequence: TGTGCCAGCAGCGCAATAGGGGCAGGGTACAATGAGCAGTTCTTC. This translates into CASSAIGAGYNEQFF.

The chain combines TRBV10-1 with TRBJ1-3; D is unclear. Trimming took off 3 bases at V and 0 bases at J, with 12 bases between the two ends. The CDR3 covers 16 residues. In germline, CDR1 is WNHNN, CDR2 SYGVQD (reference sequence). The CDR3 nucleotides are TGCGCCAGCAGTGACCTACGAGGGCTCTCTGGAAACACCATATATTTT. It translates to CASSDLRGLSGNTIYF.

This chain uses TRBV13 with TRBJ2-7, with 9 nucleotides matching TRBD2. The CDR3 length is 15 residues. Germline values: CDR1 PRHDT, CDR2 FYEKMQ (reference sequence). The ends lost 0 bases at V and 3 bases at J; junction bases unmatched: 3. DNA for the CDR3: TGTGCCAGCAGCTTAGGTCTAGCGGGAAACTACGAGCAGTACTTC. It translates to CASSLGLAGNYEQYF. Variable domain in full (rest from reference TRBV13 and TRBJ2-7): AAGVIQSPRHLIKEKRETATLKCYPIPRHDTVYWYQQGPGQDPQFLISFYEKMQSDKGSIPDRFSAQQFSDYHSELNMSSLELGDSALYFCASSLGLAGNYEQYFGPGTRLTVT.

V and J are TRBV12-5 and TRBJ1-2; possibly TRBD1 for D (6 bases). This CDR3 comprises 15 residues. Germline V gene data show CDR1 as LGHNT and CDR2 as FRNRAP. V lost 7 bases, J lost 3 bases, and 18 bases lay in between. The CDR3 nucleotides read TGTGCTAGTGTCCCGGCCCCGGGACAAGACTATGGCTACACCTTC. Its protein product is CASVPAPGQDYGYTF.

The chain links TRBV7-3 to TRBJ2-5; possibly TRBD1 for D (5 bases). There are 14 residues in the CDR3. Germline CDR1 reads SGHTA; CDR2 reads FQGTGA. Trimming left V 1 base short and J 1 base short, with 7 bases between. The CDR3 region is CASSLNTGQETQYF. CDR3 bases: TGTGCCAGCAGCTTAAATACAGGCCAAGAGACCCAGTACTTC.

This chain connects TRBV6-5 to TRBJ2-5; D is unresolved. Germline V gene lookup returns CDR1 MNHEY and CDR2 SVGAGI. V was cut by 6 bases and J by 7 bases, with 9 bases left in between. The CDR3 length is 11 residues. The CDR3 spells CASSLLGTQYF. The CDR3, as DNA: TGTGCCAGCAGCCTACTCGGGACCCAGTACTTC.

CDR3 nucleotides: TGTGCCAGCAGCTTGCTGTCTCAAGAGGGTCAGCCCCAGCATTTT. It is translated as CASSLLSQEGQPQHF. The chain couples TRBV5-6 to TRBJ1-5; D gene ambiguous. This CDR3 has 15 residues. The germline CDR1 and CDR2 sequences are SGHDT and YYEEEE. Trimming took off 1 base at V and 6 bases at J, with 14 bases between the two ends.

The chain has TRBV18 and TRBJ2-2, with D possibly TRBD1 on 6 matching bases. The ends were cut back, 6 bases at V and 1 base at J, with 9 bases in the middle. Germline values: CDR1 KGHSH, CDR2 LQKENI. CDR3 size: 14 residues. This CDR3 is CASSLRGNTGELFF. The DNA for the CDR3 is TGTGCCAGCTCGCTCAGGGGGAACACCGGGGAGCTGTTTTTT. Full variable domain (rest looked up from reference TRBV18 and TRBJ2-2): NAGVMQNPRHLVRRRGQEARLRCSPMKGHSHVYWYRQLPEEGLKFMVYLQKENIIDESGMPKERFSAEFPKEGPSILRIQQVVRGDSAAYFCASSLRGNTGELFFGEGSRLTVL.

J is TRBJ2-7 and V is TRBV4-3; D unclear. V gave up 0 bases and J gave up 0 bases, with 6 bases separating them. The CDR3 spans 14 residues. The V gene's germline CDR1 is LGHNA and CDR2 YSLEER. CDR3 nucleotide sequence: TGCGCCAGCAGCCAAGACCGGTACTCCTACGAGCAGTACTTC. This codes for CASSQDRYSYEQYF.

This clone was detected only a few times. The J gene is TRBJ1-5, the V gene TRBV27; a weak D match, TRBD1 (6 bases). This CDR3 has 19 amino acids. The germline V gene encodes CDR1 MNHEY and CDR2 SMNVEV (reference sequence). V lost 9 bases and J 0 bases, leaving 27 bases between the germline ends. Here the CDR3 DNA reads TGTGCCAGAGGATCTTATTGGAAACAGGGAAGCAATAGCAATCAGCCCCAGCATTTT. It yields the protein CARGSYWKQGSNSNQPQHF.

The gene calls are TRBV28 and TRBJ2-1, with a possible D match to TRBD1 (6 bases). V lost 5 bases and J lost 6, with 11 bases in between. This CDR3 has 13 amino acids. The germline CDR1 and CDR2 sequences are MDHEN and SYDVKM. In DNA form, the CDR3 reads TGTGCCAGCAGTAGATCACAGGGCAATGAGCAGTTCTTC. Translated: CASSRSQGNEQFF.

This sequence joins TRBV18 and TRBJ1-4; the D gene is possibly TRBD1 (6 bases). This CDR3 contains 15 residues. Trimming shortened V by 0 bases and J by 7 bases, and 12 bases separated the two germline ends. The germline V gene encodes CDR1 KGHSH and CDR2 LQKENI. The CDR3 DNA follows: TGTGCCAGCTCACCACCCAGGGGCGCGTCTGAAAAACTGTTTTTT. Translation gives CASSPPRGASEKLFF.

This rearrangement joins TRBV28 to TRBJ1-5, with D perhaps matching TRBD1 (6 bases). CDR3 length: 13 residues. V lost 8 bases and J lost 2, with 10 bases in between. Germline values: CDR1 MDHEN, CDR2 SYDVKM. This chain's CDR3 is CASLEGGNQPQHF. As DNA, the CDR3 is TGTGCCAGCCTTGAGGGGGGCAATCAGCCCCAGCATTTT.

The CDR3 is CASSESGRGYSGANVLTF. Here the CDR3 DNA reads TGTGCCAGCAGTGAATCAGGCAGGGGCTACTCTGGGGCCAACGTCCTGACTTTC. V is TRBV25-1 and J is TRBJ2-6, with D possibly TRBD1 on 6 matching bases. There are 18 residues in the CDR3. Trimming took 1 base from V and 0 from J, leaving 13 bases between them. CDR1 is MGHDK and CDR2 is SYGVNS in the germline V gene.

The chain employs TRBV9 and TRBJ1-2; D possibly corresponds to TRBD1 (5 bases). The CDR3 runs to 12 residues. The germline gives CDR1 SGDLS, CDR2 YYNGEE. Trimming cost V 10 bases and J 5 bases, with 15 bases left between them. CDR3: CASRAGTYGYTF. CDR3 coding DNA: TGTGCCTCAAGAGCAGGGACTTATGGCTACACCTTC. The whole variable domain, filled in from reference TRBV9 and TRBJ1-2, reads DSGVTQTPKHLITATGQRVTLRCSPRSGDLSVYWYQQSLDQGLQFLIQYYNGEERAKGNILERFSAQQFPDLHSELNLSSLELGDSALYFCASRAGTYGYTFGSGTRLTVV.

Of note for this clone: Additional DNA sequences in this sample encode the identical CDR3. The chain uses TRBV6-4 and TRBJ2-3, with TRBD1 identical over 7 bases. J was trimmed by 0 bases and V by 3 bases; bases with no gene match: 0. Germline-derived CDR1 and CDR2 are MRHNA and SNTAGT. The CDR3 is made up of 14 amino acids. The CDR3 protein is CASSETGSTDTQYF. The CDR3 DNA follows: TGTGCCAGCAGTGAGACAGGGAGCACAGATACGCAGTATTTT.

This clone was observed once. The V and J genes are TRBV2 and TRBJ2-1, with 8 bases identical to TRBD1. The CDR3 covers 15 residues. Germline CDR1 and CDR2: SNHLY and FYNNEI. V shed 5 bases and J 5 bases; nucleotides not matched to a gene: 8. CDR3 bases: TGTGCCAGCAGTACCGGGACAGGTCTGGACAATGAGCAGTTCTTC. The encoded protein is CASSTGTGLDNEQFF.

This clone was recorded once. The chain recombines TRBV6-4 with TRBJ2-2; 9 positions agree with TRBD1. Germline V gives CDR1 MRHNA, CDR2 SNTAGT. This CDR3 comprises 17 residues. V shed 3 bases and J 1 base; nucleotides not matched to a gene: 6. CDR3 in DNA: TGTGCCAGCAGTGAAACAGGGGGCGCGTTGAACACCGGGGAGCTGTTTTTT. Residues: CASSETGGALNTGELFF.

The chain combines TRBV30 with TRBJ2-3, with TRBD2 matching over 14 bases. This CDR3 has 15 residues. CDR1 is GTSNPN, CDR2 SVGIG, per germline (reference sequence). Unmatched junction bases numbered 1, after V lost 5 bases and J lost 0 bases. The CDR3 is CAWGLAGGSTDTQYF. The CDR3 DNA reads as TGTGCCTGGGGACTAGCGGGAGGAAGCACAGATACGCAGTATTTT.

This clone has just a few counts. The rearrangement joins TRBV6-1 to TRBJ1-2, with 8 positions matching TRBD1. This CDR3 spans 14 amino acids. With V trimmed by 6 bases and J by 5 bases, 8 bases remained unmatched. The germline V gene encodes CDR1 MNHNS and CDR2 SASEGT. The CDR3: CASRAGGYGYGYTF. In nucleotides, the CDR3 is TGTGCCAGCAGAGCAGGGGGCTACGGGTATGGCTACACCTTC.

The chain combines TRBV7-9 with TRBJ2-7, with 7 nucleotides matching TRBD2. Germline V lookup: CDR1 SEHNR, CDR2 FQNEAQ (reference sequence). The CDR3 is 15 residues long. Trimming at V came to 5 bases and at J to 6 bases, leaving 13 bases not matched to a gene. CDR3: CASSPSGGLPGEQYF. CDR3 sequence (DNA): TGTGCCAGCAGCCCATCGGGGGGACTTCCAGGCGAGCAGTACTTC.